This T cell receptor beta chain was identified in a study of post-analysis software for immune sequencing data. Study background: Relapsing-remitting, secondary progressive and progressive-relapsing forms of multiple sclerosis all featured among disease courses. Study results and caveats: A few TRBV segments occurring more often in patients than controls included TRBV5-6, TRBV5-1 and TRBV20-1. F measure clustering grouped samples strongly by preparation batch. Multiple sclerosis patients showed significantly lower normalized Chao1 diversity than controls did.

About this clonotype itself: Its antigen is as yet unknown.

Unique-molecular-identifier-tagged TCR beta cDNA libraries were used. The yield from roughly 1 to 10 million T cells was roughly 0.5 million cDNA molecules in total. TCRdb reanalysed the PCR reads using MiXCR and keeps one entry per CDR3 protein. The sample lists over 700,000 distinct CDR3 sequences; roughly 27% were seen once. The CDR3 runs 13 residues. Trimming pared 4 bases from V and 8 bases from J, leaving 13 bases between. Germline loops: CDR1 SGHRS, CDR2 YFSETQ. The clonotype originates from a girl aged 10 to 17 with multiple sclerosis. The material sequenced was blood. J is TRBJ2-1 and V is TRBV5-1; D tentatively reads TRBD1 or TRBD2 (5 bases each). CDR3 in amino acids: CASSRPGRDEQFF. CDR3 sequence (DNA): TGCGCCAGCAGCCGGCCAGGGAGAGATGAGCAGTTCTTC.